This T cell receptor beta chain was obtained from a study of regulatory T cells in long-lasting Graves disease (dated by TCRdb to the early 2020s). General notes on the study: Persistent Graves' disease meant more than 5 years of antithyroid drug treatment with TSH receptor autoantibodies that stayed positive. Peripheral blood TCR sequencing and RNA sequencing compared persistent Graves' disease patients with newly diagnosed Graves' disease patients. The study took place in China and was registered as a clinical trial. TCR sequencing covered roughly 13 persistent and 20 or so newly diagnosed Graves' disease patients, some 35 samples in total. In the clinical cohort, patients with persistent Graves' disease had used antithyroid drugs for an average of about 10.3 years.

Turning to this clonotype: Its target antigen remains unknown. Base-call qualities are not available, and no considerably larger clone is one nucleotide away.

The germline V gene sets CDR1 to LGHNA and CDR2 to YNFKEQ. Counted from cysteine to phenylalanine, this CDR3 has 14 amino acids. Only the CDR3 DNA stays, 42 bases, in frame from base 1. V is pared back by 1 base and J by 7 bases, with 10 bases lying between the germline termini. The library was produced with multiplex PCR. Sequencing instrument: Illumina HiSeq 4000. To build TCR beta libraries, CDR3 regions were amplified by Arm-PCR using iRepertoire HTBI primers. PCR products were gel purified before sequencing. The study's own analysis went as follows. Gene usage analysis of CDR3 amino acid clonotypes relied on the 60 or so TRBV and around 14 TRBJ segments identified across samples. Filtered high-quality paired reads were merged into contigs using COPE and FqMerger. BLAST was used to align contigs to the IMGT TRBV, TRBD and TRBJ reference genes, and CDR3 was defined following IMGT. Clonotypes above 0.1% frequency were classified as highly expanded clones. Shannon entropy was used to measure repertoire diversity, and the Gini coefficient was used to measure V-J evenness. A clonotype was considered public if more than one individual shared it. TCRdb passed the public sequencing reads through fastp at Q25 and MiXCR, retaining productive beta sequences. All rows with the same CDR3 protein become a single entry with the most common DNA and genes. The V and J calls were not made by the authors but by TCRdb's processing. This sample lists 300,000 to 350,000 distinct CDR3 sequences; around a fifth were detected once. 25% to 35% of the sample lies in the top ten.

What this sample's time point label stands for: persistent/refractory GD, antithyroid drugs over 5 years with positive TRAb. RNA was extracted from PBMCs in TRIzol for both TCR sequencing and RNA sequencing. The diagnosis of Graves' disease followed American Thyroid Association guidelines. The patients came from an endocrinology department in Xi'an, China. Each patient gave 7.5 to 10 milliliters of peripheral blood, collected in an EDTA anticoagulant tube. Ficoll Paque Plus density gradient separation was used to isolate PBMCs, and no further T cell sorting was performed. An Agilent 2100 Bioanalyzer and agarose gel were used to check RNA quality, and a NanoDrop 2000 was used to measure RNA concentration. Study-wide conclusions, independent of this receptor: More public clonotypes were shared among persistent patients (roughly 3,000) than among newly diagnosed patients (just under 1,000). The study examined only peripheral blood because the primary lesion, thyroid tissue, could not be accessed. Sequencing and analysis were restricted to the TCR beta chain. Compared with newly diagnosed patients, patients with persistent Graves' disease had lower TCR Shannon entropy and fewer highly expanded clones, which suggests clonal expansion. Persistent disease showed preferential use of TRBV28, TRBJ1-2 and TRBJ2-5, whereas newly diagnosed disease favored TRBV20-1 and TRBJ2-1. The authors noted that the small sample size was a limitation that may lower accuracy.

This receptor chain uses TRBV4-2 and TRBJ1-4, with the D gene too uncertain to name. This clonotype originated in a female donor with Graves disease. This material consisted of peripheral blood mononuclear cells (PBMCs), taken when the disease was refractory, from a patient treated with antithyroid drugs. The DNA sequence follows: TGTGCCAGCAGCCAAGCTGGAGTCCGTGAAAAACTGTTTTTT. The encoded protein is CASSQAGVREKLFF.